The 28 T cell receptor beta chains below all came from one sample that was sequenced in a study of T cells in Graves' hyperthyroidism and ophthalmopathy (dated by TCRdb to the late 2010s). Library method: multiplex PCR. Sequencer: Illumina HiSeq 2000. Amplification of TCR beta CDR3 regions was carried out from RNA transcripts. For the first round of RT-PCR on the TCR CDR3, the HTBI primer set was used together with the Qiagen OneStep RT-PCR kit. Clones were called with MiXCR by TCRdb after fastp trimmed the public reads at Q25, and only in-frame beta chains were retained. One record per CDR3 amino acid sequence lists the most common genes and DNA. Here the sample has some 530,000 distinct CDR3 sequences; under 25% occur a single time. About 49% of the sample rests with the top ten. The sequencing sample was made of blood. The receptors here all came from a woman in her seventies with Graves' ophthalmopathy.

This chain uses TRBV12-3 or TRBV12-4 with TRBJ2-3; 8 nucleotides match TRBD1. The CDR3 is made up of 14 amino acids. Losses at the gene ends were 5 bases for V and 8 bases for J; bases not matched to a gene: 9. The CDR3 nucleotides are TGTGCCAGCAGTCGAGACACAGGGGGAGGTACGCAGTATTTT. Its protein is CASSRDTGGGTQYF.

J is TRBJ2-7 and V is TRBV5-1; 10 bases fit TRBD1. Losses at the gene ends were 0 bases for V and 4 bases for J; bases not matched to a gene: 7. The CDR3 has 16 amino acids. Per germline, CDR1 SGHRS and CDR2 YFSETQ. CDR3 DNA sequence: TGCGCCAGCAGCTTGGGTCAGACAGGGGGCGCATACGAGCAGTACTTC. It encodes CASSLGQTGGAYEQYF.

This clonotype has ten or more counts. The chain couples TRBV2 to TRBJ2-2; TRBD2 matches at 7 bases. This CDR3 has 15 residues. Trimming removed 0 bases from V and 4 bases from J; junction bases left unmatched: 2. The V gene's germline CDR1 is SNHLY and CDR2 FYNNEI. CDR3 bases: TGTGCCAGCAGTGAAGCGGGAGGGCCCACCGGGGAGCTGTTTTTT. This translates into CASSEAGGPTGELFF.

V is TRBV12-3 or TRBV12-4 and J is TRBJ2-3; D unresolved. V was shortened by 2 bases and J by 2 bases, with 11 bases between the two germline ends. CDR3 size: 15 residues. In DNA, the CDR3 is TGTGCCAGCAGTTTAAGGAGCAGACTCACAGATACGCAGTATTTT. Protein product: CASSLRSRLTDTQYF.

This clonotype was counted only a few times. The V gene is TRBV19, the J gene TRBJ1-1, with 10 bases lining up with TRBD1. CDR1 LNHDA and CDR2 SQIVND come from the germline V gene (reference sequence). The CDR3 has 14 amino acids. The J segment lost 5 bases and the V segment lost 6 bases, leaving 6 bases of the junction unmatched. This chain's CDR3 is CASRETGGWTEAFF. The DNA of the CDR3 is TGTGCCAGTAGGGAGACAGGGGGCTGGACTGAAGCTTTCTTT.

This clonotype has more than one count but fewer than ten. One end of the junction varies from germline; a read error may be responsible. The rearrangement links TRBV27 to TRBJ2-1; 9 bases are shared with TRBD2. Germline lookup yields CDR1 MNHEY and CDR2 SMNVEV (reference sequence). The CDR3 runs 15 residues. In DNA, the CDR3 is TGTGCCAGCAGTTTTTCAAGCGGGAGGAACAATGAGCGGTTCTTC. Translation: CASSFSSGRNNERFF.

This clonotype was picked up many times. In DNA, the CDR3 is TGTGCCAGCAGTGTTGCAGATACGCAGTATTTT. This gives the protein CASSVADTQYF. V usage is TRBV9 and J usage is TRBJ2-3; D remains unclear. This CDR3 contains 11 residues. Germline V CDR1 and CDR2: SGDLS, YYNGEE. V was pared by 5 bases and J by 4 bases, with 5 bases between.

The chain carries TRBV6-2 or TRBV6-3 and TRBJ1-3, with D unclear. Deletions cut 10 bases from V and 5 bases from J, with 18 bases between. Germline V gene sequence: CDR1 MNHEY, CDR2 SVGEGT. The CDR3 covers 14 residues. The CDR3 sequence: CAIRPDAARNTIYF. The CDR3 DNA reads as TGTGCCATACGACCGGACGCCGCGAGAAACACCATATATTTT.

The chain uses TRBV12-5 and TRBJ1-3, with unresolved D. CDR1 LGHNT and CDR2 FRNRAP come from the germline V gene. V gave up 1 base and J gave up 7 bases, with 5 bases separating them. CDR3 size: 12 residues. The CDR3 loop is CASGLGRNTIYF. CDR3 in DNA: TGTGCTAGTGGTTTGGGCAGGAACACCATATATTTT.

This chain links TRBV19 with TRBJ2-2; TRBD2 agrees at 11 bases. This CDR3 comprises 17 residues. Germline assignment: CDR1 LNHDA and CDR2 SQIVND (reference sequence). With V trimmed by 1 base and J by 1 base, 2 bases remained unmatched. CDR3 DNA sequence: TGTGCCAGTAGTATAGCCCTAGCGGGAGGGAACACCGGGGAGCTGTTTTTT. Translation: CASSIALAGGNTGELFF.

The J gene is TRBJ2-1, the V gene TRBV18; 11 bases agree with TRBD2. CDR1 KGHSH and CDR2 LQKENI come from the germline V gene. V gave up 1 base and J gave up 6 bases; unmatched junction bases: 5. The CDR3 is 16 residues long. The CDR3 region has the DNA TGTGCCAGCTCACCACAGGGACTAGCGGATTCCAATGAGCAGTTCTTC. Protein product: CASSPQGLADSNEQFF.

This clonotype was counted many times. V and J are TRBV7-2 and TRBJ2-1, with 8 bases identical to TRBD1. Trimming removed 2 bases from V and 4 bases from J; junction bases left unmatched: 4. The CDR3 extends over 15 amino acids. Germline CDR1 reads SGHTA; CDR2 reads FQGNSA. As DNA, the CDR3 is TGTGCCAGCAGCTTAATAACAGGGGGTTACAATGAGCAGTTCTTC. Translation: CASSLITGGYNEQFF.

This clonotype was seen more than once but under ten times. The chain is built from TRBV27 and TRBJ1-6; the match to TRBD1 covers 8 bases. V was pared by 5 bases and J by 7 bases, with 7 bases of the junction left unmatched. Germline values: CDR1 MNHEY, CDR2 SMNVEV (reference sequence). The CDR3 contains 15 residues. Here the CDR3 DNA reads TGTGCCAGCAGTCCTTGGACAGGGTACAATTCACCCCTCCACTTT. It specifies CASSPWTGYNSPLHF.

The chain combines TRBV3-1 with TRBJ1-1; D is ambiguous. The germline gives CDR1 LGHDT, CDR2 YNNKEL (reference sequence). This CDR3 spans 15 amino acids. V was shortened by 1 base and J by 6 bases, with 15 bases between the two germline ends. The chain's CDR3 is CASSQVPGGRAEAFF. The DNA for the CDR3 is TGTGCCAGCAGCCAAGTGCCCGGCGGGCGGGCTGAAGCTTTCTTT.

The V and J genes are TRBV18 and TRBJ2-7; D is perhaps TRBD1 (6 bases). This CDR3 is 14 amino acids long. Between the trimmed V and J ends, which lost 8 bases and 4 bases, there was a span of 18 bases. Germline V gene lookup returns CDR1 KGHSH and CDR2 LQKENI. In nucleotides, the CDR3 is TGTGCCAGCGCCCACGGGACAACTGGGTACGAGCAGTACTTC. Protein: CASAHGTTGYEQYF.

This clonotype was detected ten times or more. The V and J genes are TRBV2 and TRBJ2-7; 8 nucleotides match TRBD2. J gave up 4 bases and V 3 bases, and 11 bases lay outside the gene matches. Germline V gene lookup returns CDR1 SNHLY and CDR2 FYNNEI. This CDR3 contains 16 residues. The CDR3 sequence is CASSEIVGRAGYEQYF. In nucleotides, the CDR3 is TGTGCCAGCAGTGAGATCGTCGGGAGGGCCGGTTACGAGCAGTACTTC.

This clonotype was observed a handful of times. For the CDR3, the DNA is TGTGCCAGCAGACAAACAGGGATCGGTGAGCAGTACTTC. Its translation is CASRQTGIGEQYF. The chain uses TRBV28 and TRBJ2-7; TRBD1 might be the D (6 bases). CDR1 is MDHEN and CDR2 is SYDVKM in the germline V gene. The CDR3 length is 13 residues. V lost 6 bases and J 7 bases, leaving 16 bases between the germline ends.

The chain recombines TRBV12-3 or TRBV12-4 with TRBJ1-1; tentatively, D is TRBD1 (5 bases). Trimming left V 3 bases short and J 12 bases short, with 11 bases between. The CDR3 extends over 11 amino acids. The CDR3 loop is CASSLKGSTFF. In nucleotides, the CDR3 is TGTGCCAGCAGTTTGAAGGGGAGCACTTTCTTT.

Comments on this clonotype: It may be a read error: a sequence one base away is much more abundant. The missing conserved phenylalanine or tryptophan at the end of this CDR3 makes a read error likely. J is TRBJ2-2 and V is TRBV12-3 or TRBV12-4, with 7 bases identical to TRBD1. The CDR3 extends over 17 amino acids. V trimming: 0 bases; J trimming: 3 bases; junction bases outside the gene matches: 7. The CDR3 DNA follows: TGTGCCAGCAGTTTAGCCCAGGGACAGCGGTACACCGGGGAGCTGTTTTCT. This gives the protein CASSLAQGQRYTGELFS.

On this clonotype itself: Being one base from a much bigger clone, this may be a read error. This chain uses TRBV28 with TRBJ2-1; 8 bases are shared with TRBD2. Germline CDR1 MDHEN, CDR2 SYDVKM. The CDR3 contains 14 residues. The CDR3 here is CASNYFGTRLEQLF. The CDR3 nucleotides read TGTGCCAGCAACTACTTCGGGACTAGGCTTGAGCAGCTCTTC.

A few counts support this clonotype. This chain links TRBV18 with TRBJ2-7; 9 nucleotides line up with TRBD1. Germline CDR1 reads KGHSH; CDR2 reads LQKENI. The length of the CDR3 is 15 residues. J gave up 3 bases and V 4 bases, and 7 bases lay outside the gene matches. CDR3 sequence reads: CASSRQGQGGYEQYF. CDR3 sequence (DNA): TGTGCCAGCTCACGGCAGGGACAGGGAGGCTACGAGCAGTACTTC.

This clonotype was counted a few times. The CDR3 loop is CASSTTSGANVLTF. The CDR3 region has the DNA TGTGCCAGCAGCACTACGTCTGGGGCCAACGTCCTGACTTTC. The rearrangement links TRBV7-3 to TRBJ2-6; D unresolved. Germline V gives CDR1 SGHTA, CDR2 FQGTGA. The CDR3 runs to 14 residues. The V end was cut by 5 bases, the J end by 1 base, with 6 bases between.

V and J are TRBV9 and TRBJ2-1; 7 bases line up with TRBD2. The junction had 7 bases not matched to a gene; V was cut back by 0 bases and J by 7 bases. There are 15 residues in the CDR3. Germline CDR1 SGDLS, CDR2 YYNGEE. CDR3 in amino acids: CASSVGGRGFNEQFF. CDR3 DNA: TGTGCCAGCAGCGTAGGCGGGAGAGGCTTTAATGAGCAGTTCTTC. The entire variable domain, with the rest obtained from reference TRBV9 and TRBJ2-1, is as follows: DSGVTQTPKHLITATGQRVTLRCSPRSGDLSVYWYQQSLDQGLQFLIQYYNGEERAKGNILERFSAQQFPDLHSELNLSSLELGDSALYFCASSVGGRGFNEQFFGPGTRLTVL.

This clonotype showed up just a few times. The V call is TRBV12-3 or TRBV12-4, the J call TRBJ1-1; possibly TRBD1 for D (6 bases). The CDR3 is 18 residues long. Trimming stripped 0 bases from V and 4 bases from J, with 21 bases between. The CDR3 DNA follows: TGTGCCAGCAGTTTAGCGCATGTCACAGGGATAGGGGGCACTGAAGCTTTCTTT. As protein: CASSLAHVTGIGGTEAFF.

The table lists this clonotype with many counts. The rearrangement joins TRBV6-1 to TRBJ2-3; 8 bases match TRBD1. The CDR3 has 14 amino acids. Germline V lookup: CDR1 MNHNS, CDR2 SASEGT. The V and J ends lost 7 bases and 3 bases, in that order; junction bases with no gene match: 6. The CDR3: CASTLTGVTDTQYF. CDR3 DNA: TGTGCCAGCACTTTGACAGGGGTGACAGATACGCAGTATTTT.

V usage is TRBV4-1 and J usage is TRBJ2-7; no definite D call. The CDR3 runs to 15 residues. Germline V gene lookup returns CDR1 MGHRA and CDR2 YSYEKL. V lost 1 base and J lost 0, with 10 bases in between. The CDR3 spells CASSQVVAVSYEQYF. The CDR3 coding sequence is TGCGCCAGCAGCCAAGTTGTGGCGGTCTCCTACGAGCAGTACTTC.

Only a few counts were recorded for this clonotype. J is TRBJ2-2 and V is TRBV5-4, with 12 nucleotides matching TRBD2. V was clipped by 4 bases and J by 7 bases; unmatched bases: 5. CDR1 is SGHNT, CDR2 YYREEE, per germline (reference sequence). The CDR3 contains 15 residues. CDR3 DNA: TGTGCCAGCAGCAGTACTAGCGGGAGGTTCGGGGAGCTGTTTTTT. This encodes CASSSTSGRFGELFF.

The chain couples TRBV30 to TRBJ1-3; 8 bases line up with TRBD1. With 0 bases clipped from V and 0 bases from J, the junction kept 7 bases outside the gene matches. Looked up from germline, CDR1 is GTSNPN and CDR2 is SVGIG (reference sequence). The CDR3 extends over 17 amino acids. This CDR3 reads CAWSVRAGGFSGNTIYF. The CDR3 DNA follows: TGTGCCTGGAGTGTACGCGCAGGGGGCTTCTCTGGAAACACCATATATTTT. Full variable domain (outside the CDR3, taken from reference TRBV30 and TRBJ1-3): SQTIHQWPATLVQPVGSPLSLECTVEGTSNPNLYWYRQAAGRGLQLLFYSVGIGQISSEVPQNLSASRPQDRQFILSSKKLLLSDSGFYLCAWSVRAGGFSGNTIYFGEGSWLTVV.